The 2 T cell receptor beta chains listed next were all sequenced from one sample in a study of blood T cell repertoires in COVID-19 (dated by TCRdb to the early 2020s). Libraries came from the immunoSEQ multiplex PCR assay. TCRdb carries this immuneACCESS record with in-frame sequences only. Its versions omit some clonotypes, under half of them owing to an unresolved V gene in the studies checked, with the rest unexplained. Recorded for this sample are more than 75,000 clones; roughly 78% of them occurred a single time. Together, the top ten hold 8.5% to 12% of the sample. Specimen: peripheral blood. These receptors originate from a man in his 60s with acute or convalescent COVID-19.

The chain employs TRBV18 and TRBJ2-2, with D maybe TRBD1 (6 bases). CDR1 KGHSH and CDR2 LQKENI come from the germline V gene. The ends were cut back, 3 bases at V and 7 bases at J, with 15 bases in the middle. This CDR3 is built from 15 residues. The DNA for the CDR3 is TGTGCCAGCTCACCCCTGAAAGGGGGTGGCGGGGAGCTGTTTTTT. Translating gives CASSPLKGGGGELFF. Based on the CDR3 plus reference TRBV18 and TRBJ2-2, the full variable domain is NAGVMQNPRHLVRRRGQEARLRCSPMKGHSHVYWYRQLPEEGLKFMVYLQKENIIDESGMPKERFSAEFPKEGPSILRIQQVVRGDSAAYFCASSPLKGGGGELFFGEGSRLTVL.

This clone has more than one count but fewer than ten. The chain uses TRBV6-5 and TRBJ1-1, with 7 bases that match TRBD1. The ends lost 8 bases at V and 1 base at J; junction bases unmatched: 7. The germline V gene has CDR1 MNHEY and CDR2 SVGAGI. The CDR3 contains 14 residues. The CDR3 DNA is TGTGCCAGCTCGCCCAAGGGGGCGAACACTGAAGCTTTCTTT. Its protein is CASSPKGANTEAFF.